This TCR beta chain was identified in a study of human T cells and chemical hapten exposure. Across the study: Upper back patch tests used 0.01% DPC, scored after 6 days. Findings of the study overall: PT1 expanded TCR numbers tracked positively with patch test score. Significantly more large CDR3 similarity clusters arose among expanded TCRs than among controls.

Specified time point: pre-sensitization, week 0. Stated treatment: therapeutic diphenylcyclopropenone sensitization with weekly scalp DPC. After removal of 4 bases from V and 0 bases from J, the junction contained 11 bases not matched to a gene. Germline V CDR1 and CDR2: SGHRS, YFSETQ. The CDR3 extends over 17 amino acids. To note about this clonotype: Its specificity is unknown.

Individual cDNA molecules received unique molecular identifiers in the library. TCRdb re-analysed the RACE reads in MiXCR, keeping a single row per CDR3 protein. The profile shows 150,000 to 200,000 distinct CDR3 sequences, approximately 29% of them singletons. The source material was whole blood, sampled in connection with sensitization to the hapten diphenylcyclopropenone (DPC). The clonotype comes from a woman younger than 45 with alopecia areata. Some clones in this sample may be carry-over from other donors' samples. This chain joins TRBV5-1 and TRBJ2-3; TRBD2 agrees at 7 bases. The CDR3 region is CASSISTSSFSTDTQYF. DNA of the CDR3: TGCGCCAGCAGCATCTCGACTAGCAGCTTTAGCACAGATACGCAGTATTTT.